A single sample is the source of the 27 T cell receptor beta chains below, sequenced in a study of cytomegalovirus exposure and HLA in healthy donors (dated by TCRdb to the late 2010s). Libraries came from the immunoSEQ multiplex PCR assay. The multiplex PCR relied on a mix of 60 forward primers for TCR Vbeta segments and 13 reverse primers for TCR Jbeta segments. The table comes from immuneACCESS by way of TCRdb, which keeps in-frame sequences with V and J called. Part of the clones is missing from these tables; in studies checked, under half for an unresolved V gene and the rest for unknown reasons. Counted in this sample were around 180,000 clones; around 80% of them appeared once. 1.2% of the sample lies in the top ten. Sequencing used PBMCs. These receptors came from a boy aged 2 to 9 in good health and CMV-seronegative.

The V call is TRBV5-4, the J call TRBJ1-1, with 7 bases identical to TRBD1. Germline V gene lookup returns CDR1 SGHNT and CDR2 YYREEE (reference sequence). This CDR3 is built from 15 residues. The junction had 7 bases not matched to a gene; V was cut back by 4 bases and J by 1 base. CDR3 amino acids: CASSITGARNTEAFF. The CDR3 DNA follows: TGTGCCAGCAGCATCACAGGGGCCCGGAACACTGAAGCTTTCTTT.

The gene calls are TRBV11-2 and TRBJ1-2; 9 bases agree with TRBD1. This CDR3 comprises 16 residues. Trimming at V came to 5 bases and at J to 7 bases, leaving 14 bases not matched to a gene. The germline gives CDR1 SGHAT, CDR2 FQNNGV. CDR3 in amino acids: CASSPSRGGTGSGYTF. The CDR3 DNA reads TGTGCCAGCAGCCCTAGCCGGGGGGGGACAGGGTCTGGCTACACCTTC.

This clone occurred once. The chain uses TRBV4-1 and TRBJ2-7, with TRBD1 matching over 9 bases. Germline V CDR1 and CDR2: MGHRA, YSYEKL. The CDR3 loop spans 14 amino acids. V dropped 2 bases and J dropped 5; count of bases not matched to a gene: 4. CDR3 loop: CASSQTGQGNEQYF. DNA for the CDR3: TGCGCCAGCAGCCAAACGGGACAGGGTAACGAGCAGTACTTC.

This sequence joins TRBV4-3 and TRBJ1-4, with 8 positions matching TRBD1. This CDR3 has 16 residues. After removal of 1 base from V and 5 bases from J, the junction contained 6 bases not matched to a gene. Germline V gene sequence: CDR1 LGHNA, CDR2 YSLEER. DNA of the CDR3: TGCGCCAGCAGCCAAGGGCAGGGGGCTGCCAATGAAAAACTGTTTTTT. Protein sequence: CASSQGQGAANEKLFF.

The rearrangement uses TRBV5-1 and TRBJ2-3; TRBD1 aligns across 8 bases. The CDR3 sequence is 14 residues long. J gave up 5 bases and V 2 bases, and 4 bases lay outside the gene matches. Germline CDR1 is SGHRS and CDR2 is YFSETQ. CDR3: CASSFRRGQDTQYF. DNA for the CDR3: TGCGCCAGCAGCTTCCGCAGGGGGCAAGATACGCAGTATTTT. Combining the CDR3 with reference TRBV5-1 and TRBJ2-3 gives the whole variable domain KAGVTQTPRYLIKTRGQQVTLSCSPISGHRSVSWYQQTPGQGLQFLFEYFSETQRNKGNFPGRFSGRQFSNSRSEMNVSTLELGDSALYLCASSFRRGQDTQYFGPGTRLTVL.

The rearrangement uses TRBV30 and TRBJ2-3; D call uncertain. Germline V gene lookup returns CDR1 GTSNPN and CDR2 SVGIG (reference sequence). CDR3 length: 11 amino acids. The V and J ends lost 4 bases and 3 bases respectively, with 5 bases between them. CDR3 in amino acids: CAWTTTDTQYF. CDR3 bases: TGTGCCTGGACGACTACAGATACGCAGTATTTT. Full variable domain (outside the CDR3, taken from reference TRBV30 and TRBJ2-3): SQTIHQWPATLVQPVGSPLSLECTVEGTSNPNLYWYRQAAGRGLQLLFYSVGIGQISSEVPQNLSASRPQDRQFILSSKKLLLSDSGFYLCAWTTTDTQYFGPGTRLTVL.

The V call is TRBV9, the J call TRBJ2-1; a weak D match, TRBD1 (6 bases). CDR3 length: 13 amino acids. Trimming pared 2 bases from V and 10 bases from J, leaving 13 bases between. The germline gives CDR1 SGDLS, CDR2 YYNGEE. CDR3 in DNA: TGTGCCAGCAGCGTCGCCAGGGGCCAGGAGCAGTTCTTC. This encodes CASSVARGQEQFF.

This rearrangement joins TRBV6-6 to TRBJ1-1, with 9 bases identical to TRBD1. V shed 5 bases and J 5 bases; nucleotides not matched to a gene: 6. Germline CDR1 MNHNY, CDR2 SVGAGI (reference sequence). The CDR3 extends over 14 amino acids. Written as DNA, the CDR3 is TGTGCCAGCAGTCAACAGGGGGCGAGTACTGAAGCTTTCTTT. Translation: CASSQQGASTEAFF.

To note about this clone: The identical CDR3 is also encoded by other nucleotide sequences in the sample. The CDR3 loop reads CASSIARDTEAFF. In DNA, the CDR3 is TGTGCCAGTAGTATTGCACGAGACACTGAAGCTTTCTTT. V usage is TRBV19 and J usage is TRBJ1-1; no clear D gene. V lost 3 bases, J lost 3 bases, and 8 bases lay in between. The CDR3 runs to 13 residues. CDR1 is LNHDA, CDR2 SQIVND, per germline (reference sequence).

The rearrangement links TRBV5-1 to TRBJ2-7, with a weak D call TRBD2 (6 bases). The V gene lost 0 bases and the J gene lost 5 bases, with 18 bases spanning the gap. The CDR3 is made up of 16 amino acids. Per the germline V gene, CDR1 is SGHRS and CDR2 is YFSETQ. The CDR3 DNA reads as TGCGCCAGCAGCTTGGGTCGCATGGGGACTGACGACGAGCAGTACTTC. Encoded protein: CASSLGRMGTDDEQYF.

The CDR3 nucleotides read TGTGCCAGCAGAATGCAAGGGCGGGGATTCTTCGATACGCAGTATTTT. Translation gives CASRMQGRGFFDTQYF. The genes are TRBV11-1 and TRBJ2-3, with a tentative D call TRBD2 (6 bases). This CDR3 comprises 16 residues. Germline-derived CDR1 and CDR2 are SGHAT and FQDESV (reference sequence). V was pared by 6 bases and J by 6 bases, with 22 bases between.

This clone appeared once. This chain joins TRBV30 and TRBJ2-3; 11 bases line up with TRBD2. J gave up 8 bases and V 0 bases, and 4 bases lay outside the gene matches. The CDR3 is 14 amino acids. CDR1 is GTSNPN, CDR2 SVGIG, per germline (reference sequence). The CDR3 sequence: CAWSVLAGVGTQYF. CDR3 coding DNA: TGTGCCTGGAGTGTACTAGCGGGAGTTGGTACGCAGTATTTT. Using reference TRBV30 and TRBJ2-3 for the parts outside the CDR3, the full variable domain is SQTIHQWPATLVQPVGSPLSLECTVEGTSNPNLYWYRQAAGRGLQLLFYSVGIGQISSEVPQNLSASRPQDRQFILSSKKLLLSDSGFYLCAWSVLAGVGTQYFGPGTRLTVL.

V gene TRBV19 combines with J gene TRBJ2-4; D perhaps matches TRBD2 (5 bases). V lost 6 bases to trimming and J lost 7 bases, with 7 bases between them. The CDR3 runs to 11 residues. The germline V gene encodes CDR1 LNHDA and CDR2 SQIVND (reference sequence). This CDR3 is CASRGENIQYF. The CDR3 DNA reads TGTGCCAGTAGGGGAGAGAACATTCAGTACTTC.

The V gene is TRBV5-1, the J gene TRBJ2-3, with D hard to call. Trimming shortened V by 3 bases and J by 2 bases, and 10 bases separated the two germline ends. The CDR3 has 14 residues. Germline assignment: CDR1 SGHRS and CDR2 YFSETQ. The CDR3 DNA reads as TGCGCCAGCAGCTCCGAGAGGATCACAGATACGCAGTATTTT. This codes for CASSSERITDTQYF.

This chain connects TRBV6-5 to TRBJ2-3; tentative D call: TRBD1 (7 bases). Germline V lookup: CDR1 MNHEY, CDR2 SVGAGI. The CDR3 sequence is 15 residues long. Trimming removed 2 bases from V and 2 bases from J, with 11 bases in between. This CDR3 is CASSYGGTDTDTQYF. For the CDR3, the DNA is TGTGCCAGCAGTTACGGGGGGACAGACACAGATACGCAGTATTTT.

This chain links TRBV5-1 with TRBJ1-1; D gene ambiguous. The CDR3 spans 11 residues. CDR1 is SGHRS and CDR2 is YFSETQ in the germline V gene. Deletions cut 6 bases from V and 8 bases from J, with 11 bases between. This CDR3 reads CASTTGGEAFF. The CDR3 DNA follows: TGCGCCAGCACCACGGGTGGGGAAGCTTTCTTT.

The CDR3 reads CASSLGTGWGEKLFF. The CDR3 nucleotides read TGCGCCAGCAGCCTGGGGACAGGGTGGGGTGAAAAACTGTTTTTT. The chain uses TRBV5-1 and TRBJ1-4; TRBD1 agrees at 9 bases. Germline trimming cut 4 bases from V and 7 bases from J; bases unmatched to any gene: 8. Germline lookup yields CDR1 SGHRS and CDR2 YFSETQ. This CDR3 spans 15 amino acids.

V and J are TRBV10-2 and TRBJ2-1, with TRBD2 identical over 11 bases. Germline assignment: CDR1 WSHSY and CDR2 SAAADI. The CDR3 length is 17 residues. V lost 8 bases and J lost 5; bases outside the gene matches: 14. CDR3 bases: TGCGCCAGCTCCGACCCCCCTAGCGGGGGGCCCGACAATGAGCAGTTCTTC. Residues: CASSDPPSGGPDNEQFF.

The chain has TRBV15 and TRBJ2-7, with D possibly TRBD2 on 5 matching bases. The CDR3 consists of 12 residues. V lost 5 bases, J lost 4 bases, and 9 bases lay in between. The V gene's germline CDR1 is LNHNV and CDR2 YYDKDF (reference sequence). For the CDR3, the DNA is TGTGCCACCAGCGAGGACTTTTACGAGCAGTACGTC. It encodes CATSEDFYEQYV.

The V gene is TRBV7-8, the J gene TRBJ1-4; D is unresolved. Trimming cost V 0 bases and J 8 bases, with 13 bases left between them. The CDR3 extends over 15 amino acids. Per the germline V gene, CDR1 is SGHVS and CDR2 is FQNEAQ. In nucleotides, the CDR3 is TGTGCCAGCAGCTTAGCGGGCCGGGCGGGAGAAAAACTGTTTTTT. Residues: CASSLAGRAGEKLFF. The variable domain in full, with the rest retrieved from reference TRBV7-8 and TRBJ1-4, is GAGVSQSPRYKVAKRGQDVALRCDPISGHVSLFWYQQALGQGPEFLTYFQNEAQLDKSGLPSDRFFAERPEGSVSTLKIQRTQQEDSAVYLCASSLAGRAGEKLFFGSGTQLSVL.

The chain has TRBV27 and TRBJ2-1, with 8 bases aligning to TRBD2. The V gene's germline CDR1 is MNHEY and CDR2 SMNVEV (reference sequence). J lost 9 bases, V lost 6 bases, and 7 bases had no gene match. The CDR3 runs 13 residues. CDR3 DNA sequence: TGTGCCAGCAGAAGGACTAGCAGCAGTGAGCAGTTCTTC. It yields the protein CASRRTSSSEQFF.

The chain carries TRBV18 and TRBJ2-3; 7 positions match TRBD2. J lost 6 bases, V lost 2 bases, and 8 bases had no gene match. This CDR3 is 15 amino acids long. Germline V gives CDR1 KGHSH, CDR2 LQKENI. CDR3 sequence reads: CASSPGWEGGDTQYF. As DNA, the CDR3 is TGTGCCAGCTCACCAGGGTGGGAGGGAGGGGATACGCAGTATTTT. Combining the CDR3 with reference TRBV18 and TRBJ2-3 gives the whole variable domain NAGVMQNPRHLVRRRGQEARLRCSPMKGHSHVYWYRQLPEEGLKFMVYLQKENIIDESGMPKERFSAEFPKEGPSILRIQQVVRGDSAAYFCASSPGWEGGDTQYFGPGTRLTVL.

The genes are TRBV5-1 and TRBJ1-1, with D uncertain. The CDR3 is 13 amino acids. The V gene lost 0 bases and the J gene lost 3 bases, with 6 bases spanning the gap. From germline, CDR1 is SGHRS and CDR2 YFSETQ. Written as DNA, the CDR3 is TGCGCCAGCAGCTTGGTCCGGGACACTGAAGCTTTCTTT. Amino acid sequence: CASSLVRDTEAFF.

The J gene is TRBJ2-3, the V gene TRBV21-1; the table's D call TRBD2 went unverified against the DNA. TRBV21-1 corresponds to a pseudogene. CDR3 length: 16 amino acids. CDR3 DNA: TGTGCCAGCAGCAAAGACCCAGCGGGAGTCACAGATACGCAGTATTTT. Its translation: CASSKDPAGVTDTQYF.

The chain recombines TRBV27 with TRBJ2-7; D gene uncertain. Trimming removed 5 bases at V and 2 bases at J, with 10 bases between. This CDR3 is built from 13 residues. Germline lookup yields CDR1 MNHEY and CDR2 SMNVEV (reference sequence). CDR3 sequence (DNA): TGTGCCAGCAGTCCCCGAGTGGCCTACGAGCAGTACTTC. Its translation: CASSPRVAYEQYF.

The gene calls are TRBV19 and TRBJ1-1; no firm D call. V was cut by 4 bases and J by 2 bases, with 8 bases left in between. In germline, CDR1 is LNHDA, CDR2 SQIVND (reference sequence). The CDR3 is made up of 13 amino acids. The DNA of the CDR3 is TGTGCCAGTAGTAGGCTGGTAAACACTGAAGCTTTCTTT. It specifies CASSRLVNTEAFF. The variable domain in full, with the rest retrieved from reference TRBV19 and TRBJ1-1, is DGGITQSPKYLFRKEGQNVTLSCEQNLNHDAMYWYRQDPGQGLRLIYYSQIVNDFQKGDIAEGYSVSREKKESFPLTVTSAQKNPTAFYLCASSRLVNTEAFFGQGTRLTVV.

The chain combines TRBV4-3 with TRBJ2-1, with 7 bases aligning to TRBD1. From germline, CDR1 is LGHNA and CDR2 YSLEER. CDR3 length equals 15 residues. V dropped 2 bases and J dropped 8; count of bases not matched to a gene: 9. The CDR3 DNA is TGCGCCAGCAGCCAATGGTCAGGGGGTAGCTATGAGCAGTTCTTC. Its protein product is CASSQWSGGSYEQFF.